This T cell receptor (beta chain) appears in the sequencing data of a study of blood T cell repertoires in COVID-19. As for the study in general: Italy, Spain and the United States were the sources of the convalescent and acute COVID-19 samples. T cells, B-cell-depleted T cells, or PBMCs provided the cDNA or gDNA that served as material.

The CDR3 is 18 residues long. The germline CDR1 and CDR2 sequences are SGHTA and FQGNSA. Trimming removed 0 bases from V and 0 bases from J, with 17 bases in between. In the original processing: Amplification with reference gene primers provided the estimates of nucleated cell counts. Sequencing used immunoSEQ multiplex PCR; TCRdb keeps in-frame clones, though not all of them. Clonal size and the V and J genes are those of that table, whereas D and trimming came from the DNA. The sample shows roughly 87,000 clones, approximately 88% of them seen only once. The origin of this receptor is an older woman with acute or convalescent COVID-19. V usage is TRBV7-2 and J usage is TRBJ1-2; possibly TRBD1 for D (6 bases). The source material was peripheral blood. The CDR3 region is CASSLARGGYGSNYGYTF. CDR3 nucleotide sequence: TGTGCCAGCAGCTTAGCGAGGGGGGGATACGGCTCTAACTATGGCTACACCTTC.